Below are 6 T cell receptor beta chains sequenced from a single sample in a study of T cell clones after liver transplantation. Repertoires were generated with immunoSEQ multiplex PCR, while TCRdb's copy carries only in-frame clones and drops some. The repertoire holds 95,000 to 130,000 clones, with approximately 90% as singletons. This specimen consisted of CD4+ T cells from blood, obtained 12 months after liver transplant. Receptors were obtained from a human patient who received a liver transplant. Some T cells may be transferred from the graft donor.

This clone was seen just once. The rearrangement links TRBV9 to TRBJ2-5, with D tentatively TRBD1 (6 bases). CDR1 and CDR2 from the germline V gene are SGDLS and YYNGEE. The germline V and J ends were trimmed by 3 bases and 5 bases, with 17 bases remaining between them. The CDR3 contains 15 residues. The CDR3 region is CASSAALGGPETQYF. The CDR3 nucleotides are TGTGCCAGCAGCGCCGCGTTAGGGGGTCCGGAGACCCAGTACTTC.

This chain joins TRBV9 and TRBJ2-1; 12 nucleotides align to TRBD2. The germline V gene has CDR1 SGDLS and CDR2 YYNGEE. The CDR3 spans 15 residues. With 3 bases clipped from V and 3 bases from J, the junction kept 1 base outside the gene matches. The CDR3 DNA reads as TGTGCCAGCAGCGAGACTAGCGGGAGCTACAATGAGCAGTTCTTC. Translated: CASSETSGSYNEQFF.

CDR3: CASSSGGADQPQHF. DNA of the CDR3: TGTGCCAGCAGCTCGGGGGGGGCGGATCAGCCCCAGCATTTT. The chain couples TRBV5-4 to TRBJ1-5, with a weak D call TRBD1 (6 bases). Trimming removed 3 bases from V and 5 bases from J, with 12 bases in between. CDR1 SGHNT and CDR2 YYREEE come from the germline V gene (reference sequence). The CDR3 has 14 amino acids.

This clone was detected a few times. The rearrangement links TRBV7-8 to TRBJ2-1; TRBD2 matches at 11 bases. This CDR3 spans 18 amino acids. Germline V gene sequence: CDR1 SGHVS, CDR2 FQNEAQ. The V gene end was trimmed by 1 base and the J gene end by 0 bases; junction bases not matched to a gene: 5. The chain's CDR3 is CASSLELAGAISYNEQFF. The CDR3 coding sequence is TGTGCCAGCAGCTTAGAACTAGCGGGAGCCATCTCCTACAATGAGCAGTTCTTC.

This chain joins TRBV2 and TRBJ2-1, with 8 bases matching TRBD2. CDR1 and CDR2 from the germline V gene are SNHLY and FYNNEI. V gave up 8 bases and J gave up 3 bases; unmatched junction bases: 9. This CDR3 is built from 15 residues. In DNA form, the CDR3 reads TGTGCCAGCGTAAGGGTACTAGCGGACTACAATGAGCAGTTCTTC. Encoded protein: CASVRVLADYNEQFF.

This chain uses TRBV19 with TRBJ2-1, with D tentatively TRBD1 or TRBD2 (6 bases each). CDR1 is LNHDA, CDR2 SQIVND, per germline (reference sequence). The CDR3 spans 18 residues. V gave up 8 bases and J gave up 6 bases, with 29 bases separating them. The CDR3 sequence: CASRKLNLGAGLPNEQFF. As DNA, the CDR3 is TGTGCCAGTCGTAAATTAAATTTGGGGGCGGGACTGCCCAATGAGCAGTTCTTC.